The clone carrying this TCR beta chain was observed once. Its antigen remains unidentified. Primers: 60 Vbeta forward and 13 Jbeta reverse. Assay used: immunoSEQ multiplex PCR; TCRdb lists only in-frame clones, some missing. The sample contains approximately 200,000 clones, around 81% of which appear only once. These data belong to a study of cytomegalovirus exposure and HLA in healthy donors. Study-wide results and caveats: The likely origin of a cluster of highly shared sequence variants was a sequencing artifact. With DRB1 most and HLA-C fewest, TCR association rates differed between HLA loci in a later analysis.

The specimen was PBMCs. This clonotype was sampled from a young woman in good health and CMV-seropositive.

The CDR3 coding sequence is TGCGCCAGCAGCTTGGATGGCAGGGGTGGTCAAGAGACCCAGTACTTC. Translated: CASSLDGRGGQETQYF. This rearrangement joins TRBV5-1 to TRBJ2-5, with D perhaps TRBD1 (6 bases). CDR1 is SGHRS and CDR2 is YFSETQ in the germline V gene. V lost 0 bases, J lost 2 bases, and 14 bases lay in between. The length of the CDR3 is 16 residues.